This entry lists 23 T cell receptor beta chains sequenced from one sample in a study of regulatory T cells in long-lasting Graves disease. The time point denotes: newly diagnosed GD, antithyroid drugs for less than 3 months. PBMCs provided the RNA from which the TCR library was made. Investigators prepared the TCR beta libraries by applying iRepertoire HTBI primers and Arm-PCR of CDR3 regions. Using its own MiXCR run on the multiplex PCR reads, TCRdb lists one record per CDR3 protein. The sample lists 550,000 to 700,000 distinct CDR3 sequences; around 15% were seen once. These data are also associated with another study on T cells in Graves' hyperthyroidism and ophthalmopathy.

The starting material was peripheral blood mononuclear cells (PBMCs), obtained at new diagnosis, from a patient treated with antithyroid drugs. The receptors were sampled from a man in his late teens or twenties with Graves disease.

J is TRBJ2-5 and V is TRBV4-2, with D perhaps TRBD2 (6 bases). Trimming shortened V by 8 bases and J by 11 bases, and 30 bases separated the two germline ends. Looked up from germline, CDR1 is LGHNA and CDR2 is YNFKEQ. The CDR3 consists of 16 residues. CDR3 amino acids: CASRPPGGNNYNEQYF. The CDR3 DNA reads TGTGCCAGCCGACCCCCGGGCGGGAACAACTACAATGAGCAGTACTTC.

The V and J genes are TRBV11-2 and TRBJ2-2; D uncertain. Germline CDR1 is SGHAT and CDR2 is FQNNGV. Trimming stripped 0 bases from V and 3 bases from J, with 5 bases between. The CDR3 contains 14 residues. The CDR3: CASSLDAYTGELFF. CDR3 in DNA: TGTGCCAGCAGCTTAGATGCGTACACCGGGGAGCTGTTTTTT. Drawing the rest from reference TRBV11-2 and TRBJ2-2, the complete variable domain is EAGVAQSPRYKIIEKRQSVAFWCNPISGHATLYWYQQILGQGPKLLIQFQNNGVVDDSQLPKDRFSAERLKGVDSTLKIQPAKLEDSAVYLCASSLDAYTGELFFGEGSRLTVL.

This clonotype came up many times. The rearrangement links TRBV5-1 to TRBJ2-3, with 8 bases aligning to TRBD2. The germline CDR1 and CDR2 sequences are SGHRS and YFSETQ. V trimming: 6 bases; J trimming: 4 bases; junction bases outside the gene matches: 7. The CDR3 has 14 amino acids. As DNA, the CDR3 is TGCGCCAGCAAATGGGGACTAGAGGCAGATACGCAGTATTTT. Its protein is CASKWGLEADTQYF.

This clonotype is a singleton in its sample. The rearrangement uses TRBV4-1 and TRBJ2-3; possibly TRBD2 for D (6 bases). Germline V CDR1 and CDR2: MGHRA, YSYEKL. The V and J ends lost 4 bases and 4 bases respectively, with 18 bases between them. This CDR3 is built from 16 residues. The DNA of the CDR3 is TGCGCCAGCAGCCCTGGAGGAGGAGGGGCGCCAGATACGCAGTATTTT. This codes for CASSPGGGGAPDTQYF.

The sample holds many counts of this clonotype. One end of the junction varies from germline; a read error may be responsible. The chain recombines TRBV3-1 with TRBJ2-7; D is unclear. Germline-derived CDR1 and CDR2 are LGHDT and YNNKEL (reference sequence). The CDR3 spans 11 residues. In DNA, the CDR3 is TGTGCCAGCGGCCAAGCCTACGAGCAGTACTTC. This encodes CASGQAYEQYF.

V is TRBV6-1 and J is TRBJ1-1, with unresolved D. CDR3 length: 15 amino acids. The germline V and J ends were trimmed by 5 bases and 0 bases, with 13 bases remaining between them. CDR1 MNHNS and CDR2 SASEGT come from the germline V gene. The CDR3 loop reads CASSRDPFMNTEAFF. CDR3 nucleotides: TGTGCCAGCAGTCGCGACCCCTTCATGAACACTGAAGCTTTCTTT.

This clonotype was seen at least ten times. J is TRBJ2-5 and V is TRBV11-1, with D perhaps matching TRBD2 (6 bases). The V gene lost 6 bases and the J gene lost 1 base, with 12 bases spanning the gap. CDR3 length equals 14 residues. Germline assignment: CDR1 SGHAT and CDR2 FQDESV (reference sequence). CDR3 protein: CASSLVAAQETQYF. CDR3 DNA: TGTGCCAGCAGTCTTGTAGCGGCCCAAGAGACCCAGTACTTC.

This clonotype has only one observation. A much bigger clone sits one base away, suggesting this may be a read error. The chain carries TRBV7-9 and TRBJ2-1; no firm D call. V lost 4 bases to trimming and J lost 10 bases, with 14 bases between them. The CDR3 contains 13 residues. Germline-derived CDR1 and CDR2 are SEHNR and FQNEAQ (reference sequence). The CDR3 DNA follows: TGTGCCAGCAGCTGGGTTGCTACCTACGAGCAGTTCTTC. Translating it yields CASSWVATYEQFF.

This clonotype was seen a few times. J is TRBJ2-2 and V is TRBV6-1, with D tentatively TRBD2 (5 bases). The V gene's germline CDR1 is MNHNS and CDR2 SASEGT. With 10 bases removed from V and 6 bases from J, the gap between germline ends came to 15 bases. There are 13 residues in the CDR3. Here the CDR3 DNA reads TGTGCCACCTCTTCGGAGGTTTCCGGGGAGCTGTTTTTT. It encodes CATSSEVSGELFF.

This sequence joins TRBV18 and TRBJ1-6, with D perhaps matching TRBD1 (6 bases). The CDR3 extends over 16 amino acids. The V gene lost 4 bases and the J gene lost 7 bases, with 17 bases spanning the gap. Germline CDR1 reads KGHSH; CDR2 reads LQKENI. The CDR3 loop is CASSRLGGGPNSPLHF. In DNA, the CDR3 is TGTGCCAGCTCACGTCTTGGGGGGGGCCCGAATTCACCCCTCCACTTT.

This chain links TRBV12-3 or TRBV12-4 with TRBJ2-7; D could derive from TRBD1 or TRBD2 (5 bases each). Between the trimmed V and J ends, which lost 5 bases and 2 bases, there was a span of 13 bases. The CDR3 consists of 14 residues. The CDR3 protein is CASSPGTQPYEQYF. The CDR3 coding sequence is TGTGCCAGCAGTCCCGGGACCCAGCCCTACGAGCAGTACTTC.

This clonotype was found a few times. The chain uses TRBV5-5 and TRBJ2-3, with D perhaps matching TRBD2 (5 bases). CDR1 and CDR2 (germline): SGHKS, YYEKEE (reference sequence). Trimming left V 0 bases short and J 1 base short, with 12 bases between. The CDR3 runs 16 residues. The CDR3 DNA follows: TGTGCCAGCAGCTTGGCCCCGGGATACGGCACAGATACGCAGTATTTT. Its translation: CASSLAPGYGTDTQYF.

The V and J genes are TRBV28 and TRBJ1-2; D is possibly TRBD1 (6 bases). Trimming pared 8 bases from V and 4 bases from J, leaving 14 bases between. The CDR3 sequence is 13 residues long. Germline values: CDR1 MDHEN, CDR2 SYDVKM. The CDR3 DNA reads as TGTGCCAGCGGGAGAGGGGGAACCTATGGCTACACCTTC. Its translation is CASGRGGTYGYTF.

CDR3 residues: CASSLSRTLAGRGTGELFF. In DNA, the CDR3 is TGTGCCAGCAGTTTGTCCCGAACCCTAGCGGGGAGAGGCACCGGGGAGCTGTTTTTT. This chain uses TRBV12-3 or TRBV12-4 with TRBJ2-2, with 9 bases identical to TRBD2. The CDR3 totals 19 residues. The trim removed 3 bases at V and 4 bases at J, leaving 15 bases unmatched.

This clonotype showed up many times. The chain is built from TRBV12-3 or TRBV12-4 and TRBJ1-5; 7 nucleotides agree with TRBD1. The CDR3 extends over 14 amino acids. V shed 7 bases, J shed 3 bases, and the junction held 6 bases outside the gene matches. The CDR3 region is CASTPGQINQPQHF. The CDR3 DNA follows: TGTGCCAGCACTCCGGGACAGATCAATCAGCCCCAGCATTTT.

A few counts support this clonotype. This sequence joins TRBV11-2 and TRBJ1-2; a possible D gene is TRBD1 (6 bases). V was trimmed by 5 bases and J by 4 bases, leaving 23 bases between them. Per germline, CDR1 SGHAT and CDR2 FQNNGV. The CDR3 has 17 amino acids. The CDR3 coding sequence is TGTGCCAGCAGCAGCCCCTTAGGTGGGGGGCGCAGCTATGGCTACACCTTC. It translates to CASSSPLGGGRSYGYTF.

For this clonotype: One junction end disagrees with the germline gene, perhaps due to a read error. The chain recombines TRBV6-4 with TRBJ1-6; a weak D match, TRBD1 (5 bases). The germline gives CDR1 MRHNA, CDR2 SNTAGT. The CDR3 extends over 16 amino acids. CDR3 in amino acids: CASSYSPRGHNSPLHF. The CDR3 nucleotides read TGTGCCAGCAGTTACTCGCCAAGGGGCCATAATTCACCCCTCCACTTT.

Ten or more counts support this clonotype. CDR3 DNA sequence: TGTGCCAGCAGCCTGCGAATGAATGACGGGAGAGGATCCTACGAGCAGTACTTC. It translates to CASSLRMNDGRGSYEQYF. The genes are TRBV7-8 and TRBJ2-7; perhaps TRBD2 as D (6 bases). CDR3 length: 18 residues. V was trimmed by 5 bases and J by 1 base, leaving 24 bases between them. In germline, CDR1 is SGHVS, CDR2 FQNEAQ.

V gene TRBV19 combines with J gene TRBJ1-2; D is uncertain. The CDR3 totals 13 residues. The V gene lost 6 bases and the J gene lost 0 bases, with 8 bases spanning the gap. Germline-derived CDR1 and CDR2 are LNHDA and SQIVND (reference sequence). CDR3 sequence: CASSYKTNYGYTF. CDR3 DNA: TGTGCCAGTAGCTATAAAACTAACTATGGCTACACCTTC.

V usage is TRBV11-3 and J usage is TRBJ2-2; 14 bases align to TRBD2. Trimming at V came to 0 bases and at J to 6 bases, leaving 6 bases not matched to a gene. This CDR3 is 18 amino acids long. From germline, CDR1 is SGHNT and CDR2 YENEEA. CDR3 loop: CASSLDTGTSGSPGELFF. The DNA of the CDR3 is TGTGCCAGCAGCTTAGATACCGGGACTAGCGGGAGCCCCGGGGAGCTGTTTTTT.

The chain links TRBV5-8 to TRBJ2-5; 8 bases match TRBD1. V shed 4 bases and J 4 bases; nucleotides not matched to a gene: 9. Per the germline V gene, CDR1 is SGHTS and CDR2 is YDEGEE. This CDR3 spans 15 amino acids. DNA of the CDR3: TGTGCCAGCAGCCTGGTTGACAGGGGTTTAGAGACCCAGTACTTC. Amino acids: CASSLVDRGLETQYF.

Concerning this clonotype itself: Its ends do not fully match the called genes, so a read error is possible. The chain employs TRBV5-1 and TRBJ2-7, with D perhaps matching TRBD1 (5 bases). This CDR3 comprises 17 residues. Germline values: CDR1 SGHRS, CDR2 YFSETQ. The CDR3 region is CASSFSGLAGPENEQYF. The CDR3 nucleotides are TGTGCCAGCAGCTTTTCCGGTTTGGCAGGGCCGGAAAACGAGCAGTACTTC.

The sample holds many counts of this clonotype. The V gene is TRBV15, the J gene TRBJ2-3; D possibly corresponds to TRBD2 (5 bases). Trimming took 8 bases from V and 2 from J, leaving 17 bases between them. Germline CDR1 is LNHNV and CDR2 is YYDKDF (reference sequence). The CDR3 sequence is 15 residues long. CDR3 in amino acids: CATRAEGSLTDTQYF. In nucleotides, the CDR3 is TGTGCCACCCGCGCCGAGGGCAGTCTCACAGATACGCAGTATTTT.